This T cell receptor (beta chain) emerged from a study of shared clonotypes between healthy human individuals. In replicate PCRs of unsorted PBMC, about 0.3 ug DNA, 31,000 or so T cell genomes, was used. TCRdb keeps only in-frame clones here, not all; method: immunoSEQ multiplex PCR. The sample includes about 490,000 clones, roughly 80% of them seen just once. The CDR3 runs to 16 residues. Germline V gene data show CDR1 as SGHTA and CDR2 as FQGNSA. V gave up 0 bases and J gave up 10 bases, with 18 bases separating them. A few counts support this clone. Healthy adults negative for HIV, lacking recent acute infections or vaccinations, served as donors. The study drew all its donors from Caucasian adults living in Nashville, Tennessee.

Sequencing used PBMCs. The TCR originated in a woman aged 40 to 50 in good health. Some clones in this sample may be carry-over from other donors' samples. The chain couples TRBV7-2 to TRBJ2-2; D is perhaps TRBD2 (6 bases). The DNA of the CDR3 is TGTGCCAGCAGCTTAGCGGGGGAACTAGCCCGGGAGGAGCTGTTTTTT. It translates to CASSLAGELAREELFF. Full variable domain (missing parts from reference TRBV7-2 and TRBJ2-2): GAGVSQSPSNKVTEKGKDVELRCDPISGHTALYWYRQSLGQGLEFLIYFQGNSAPDKSGLPSDRFSAERTGGSVSTLTIQRTQQEDSAVYLCASSLAGELAREELFFGEGSRLTVL.